This T cell receptor (beta chain) was sequenced for a study of blood T cell repertoires in COVID-19. Across the whole study: COVID-19 samples from acute and convalescent phases originated in the United States, Italy and Spain. Sources were T cells, B-cell-depleted T cells, or PBMCs; the material itself was cDNA or gDNA.

In the authors' methods: Reference gene primer amplification gave nucleated cell count estimates. Generated by immunoSEQ multiplex PCR, the TCRdb table keeps only in-frame clones and is missing some. D and trimming come from the DNA, and the V and J calls and clone size come from that table. The table has 52,000 or so clones, 86% seen once; the top ten hold under 3.5%. The sequencing input was peripheral blood. This sequence was found in an elderly man with acute or convalescent COVID-19.

The CDR3 DNA sequence: TGTGCCAGCAGTTTAAGGACACTGAGCACAGATACGCAGTATTTT. Residues: CASSLRTLSTDTQYF. The genes are TRBV27 and TRBJ2-3; a possible D gene is TRBD1 (5 bases). The CDR3 length is 15 residues. CDR1 and CDR2 (germline): MNHEY, SMNVEV (reference sequence). The ends were cut back, 2 bases at V and 0 bases at J, with 9 bases in the middle.